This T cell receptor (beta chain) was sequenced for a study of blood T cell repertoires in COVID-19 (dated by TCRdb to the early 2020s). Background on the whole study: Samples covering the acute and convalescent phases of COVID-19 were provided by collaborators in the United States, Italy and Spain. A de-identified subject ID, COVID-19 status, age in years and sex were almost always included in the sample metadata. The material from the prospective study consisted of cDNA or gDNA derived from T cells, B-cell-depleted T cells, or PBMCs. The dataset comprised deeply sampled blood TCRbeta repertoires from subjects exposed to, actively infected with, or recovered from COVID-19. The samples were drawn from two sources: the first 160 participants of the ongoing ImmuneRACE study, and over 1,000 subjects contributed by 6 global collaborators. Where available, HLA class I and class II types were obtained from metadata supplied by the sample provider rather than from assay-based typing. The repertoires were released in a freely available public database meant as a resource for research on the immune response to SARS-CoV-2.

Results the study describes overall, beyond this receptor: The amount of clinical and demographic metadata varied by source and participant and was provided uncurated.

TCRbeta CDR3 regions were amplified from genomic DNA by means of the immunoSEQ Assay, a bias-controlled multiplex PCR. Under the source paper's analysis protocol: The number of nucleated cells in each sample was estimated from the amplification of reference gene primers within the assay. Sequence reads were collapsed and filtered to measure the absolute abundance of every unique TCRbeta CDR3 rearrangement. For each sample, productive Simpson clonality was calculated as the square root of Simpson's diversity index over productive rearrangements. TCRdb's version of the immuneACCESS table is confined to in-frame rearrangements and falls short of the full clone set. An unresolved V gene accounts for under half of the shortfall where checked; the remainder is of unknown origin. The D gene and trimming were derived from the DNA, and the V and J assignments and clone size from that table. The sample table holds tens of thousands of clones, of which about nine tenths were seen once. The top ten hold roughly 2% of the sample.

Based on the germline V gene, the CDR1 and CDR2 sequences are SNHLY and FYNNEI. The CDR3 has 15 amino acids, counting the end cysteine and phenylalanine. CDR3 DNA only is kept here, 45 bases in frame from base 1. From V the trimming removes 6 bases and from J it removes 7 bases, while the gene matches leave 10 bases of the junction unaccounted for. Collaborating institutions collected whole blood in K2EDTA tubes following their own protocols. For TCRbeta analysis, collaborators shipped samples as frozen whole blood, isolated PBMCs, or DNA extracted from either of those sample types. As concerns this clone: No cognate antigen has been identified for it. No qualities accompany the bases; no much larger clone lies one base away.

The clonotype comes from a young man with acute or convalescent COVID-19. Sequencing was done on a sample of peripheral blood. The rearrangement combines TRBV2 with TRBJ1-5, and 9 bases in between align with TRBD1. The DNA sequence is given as TGTGCCAGCAGCGCACAAACAGGGGGCGGGCAGCCCCAGCATTTT. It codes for CASSAQTGGGQPQHF.